This TCR beta chain was sequenced during a study of OX40 agonist ivuxolimab in advanced cancers. Study-wide background: Enrolled patients in dose escalation had cancers that were hepatocellular carcinoma, melanoma, renal cell or head and neck cancer. At 82.7% male, the cohort had a mean age of 60 years, ranging from about 20 to 80.

In germline, CDR1 is SNHLY, CDR2 FYNNEI. The CDR3 is 12 residues long. V gave up 8 bases and J gave up 2 bases, with 8 bases separating them. As for this clone: The antigen remains unidentified.

Broader study findings: At 0.1-3.0 mg/kg, partial responders had clonal expansion among the lowest observed. Doses of 0.1 to 3.0 mg/kg were accompanied by clonal expansion of CD4+ and CD8+ blood T cells by week 6.

Here immunoSEQ multiplex PCR was the method, and the copy in TCRdb shows in-frame clones only, minus some. Of over 55,000 clones listed, around 77% were seen once; the top ten hold approximately 6.8%. Sequencing used CD4+ or CD8+ T cells sorted from blood, obtained in a trial of the OX40 agonist ivuxolimab. The sequence was obtained from an adult with an advanced solid tumor such as melanoma, head and neck, liver or kidney cancer. The chain carries TRBV2 and TRBJ2-3; no reliable D call. The CDR3 loop is CASRSNTDTQYF. DNA of the CDR3: TGTGCCAGCCGTTCTAACACAGATACGCAGTATTTT.